This entry lists 30 T cell receptor beta chains sequenced from one sample in a study of tissue T cells after allogeneic stem cell transplantation. The assay was immunoSEQ multiplex PCR, and TCRdb's table has in-frame clones only and misses some. The data show some 25,000 clones, less than 85% seen once. Sequencing used tissue from the ileum, obtained at autopsy. The receptors here all came from an older female donor with lung cancer.

Only a few counts were recorded for this clone. This chain uses TRBV5-6 with TRBJ2-1; 12 positions agree with TRBD2. This CDR3 contains 17 residues. In germline, CDR1 is SGHDT, CDR2 YYEEEE. V lost 4 bases and J lost 3; bases outside the gene matches: 8. Here the CDR3 DNA reads TGTGCCAGCAGCCATTGGACTAGCGGGAAGATCTACAATGAGCAGTTCTTC. It translates to CASSHWTSGKIYNEQFF.

V and J are TRBV5-5 and TRBJ2-7, with D possibly matching TRBD1 (5 bases). The germline V gene has CDR1 SGHKS and CDR2 YYEKEE (reference sequence). This CDR3 comprises 17 residues. The germline V and J ends were trimmed by 3 bases and 1 base, with 20 bases remaining between them. CDR3 DNA sequence: TGTGCCAGCAGCTCACAGGTAGGGCGGATGGGGTCCTACGAGCAGTACTTC. This codes for CASSSQVGRMGSYEQYF.

The genes are TRBV29-1 and TRBJ2-7, with D tentatively TRBD1 (5 bases). Germline values: CDR1 SQVTM, CDR2 ANQGSEA. The V and J ends lost 4 bases and 3 bases respectively, with 13 bases between them. The length of the CDR3 is 13 residues. This CDR3 reads CSVVIQGVYEQYF. CDR3 DNA sequence: TGCAGCGTTGTAATCCAGGGCGTCTACGAGCAGTACTTC.

The chain has TRBV12-3 or TRBV12-4 and TRBJ2-7, with D unresolved. Trimming took off 7 bases at V and 5 bases at J, with 15 bases between the two ends. The CDR3 contains 13 residues. CDR3 protein: CASKRSDANEQYF. DNA of the CDR3: TGTGCCAGCAAGAGGAGTGACGCTAACGAGCAGTACTTC.

The chain is built from TRBV18 and TRBJ1-2; no clear D. Trimming stripped 5 bases from V and 8 bases from J, with 15 bases between. The CDR3 extends over 13 amino acids. Germline-derived CDR1 and CDR2 are KGHSH and LQKENI. The DNA for the CDR3 is TGTGCCAGCTCAACGGGATTGAATGAAGGCTACACCTTC. This codes for CASSTGLNEGYTF.

The gene calls are TRBV4-1 and TRBJ1-3; D remains unclear. Trimming cost V 4 bases and J 0 bases, with 10 bases left between them. This CDR3 has 15 residues. The germline V gene encodes CDR1 MGHRA and CDR2 YSYEKL. Here the CDR3 DNA reads TGCGCCAGCAGCCTTCAACCAAACTCTGGAAACACCATATATTTT. It codes for CASSLQPNSGNTIYF.

This chain uses TRBV5-1 with TRBJ1-4, with 7 bases aligning to TRBD1. CDR1 is SGHRS and CDR2 is YFSETQ in the germline V gene. The V and J ends lost 4 bases and 5 bases, in that order; junction bases with no gene match: 8. This CDR3 comprises 15 residues. The CDR3 protein is CASSKQDRRNEKLFF. The CDR3 bases are TGCGCCAGCAGCAAACAGGACAGGAGAAATGAAAAACTGTTTTTT.

The chain is built from TRBV4-1 and TRBJ1-4; maybe TRBD1 (5 bases). The CDR3 spans 18 residues. V was trimmed by 0 bases and J by 8 bases, leaving 22 bases between them. CDR1 is MGHRA, CDR2 YSYEKL, per germline. The CDR3: CASSQEGAERLVREKLFF. The DNA of the CDR3 is TGCGCCAGCAGCCAAGAAGGGGCCGAAAGATTAGTAAGGGAAAAACTGTTTTTT.

The chain couples TRBV7-2 to TRBJ2-5; TRBD2 agrees at 13 bases. Trimming removed 5 bases from V and 5 bases from J; junction bases left unmatched: 8. The CDR3 is 16 residues long. CDR1 and CDR2 from the germline V gene are SGHTA and FQGNSA. CDR3 sequence (DNA): TGTGCCAGCAGCCTACTAGCGGGGGGGCCGACGGAGACCCAGTACTTC. It is translated as CASSLLAGGPTETQYF.

In its sample, this clone was seen a few times. The CDR3 DNA reads as TGTGCCAGCAGTGGTGATTTGGGGGTCGAAGCTTTCTTT. This sequence encodes CASSGDLGVEAFF. The genes are TRBV2 and TRBJ1-1; the D gene is possibly TRBD1 (5 bases). V lost 4 bases to trimming and J lost 8 bases, with 14 bases between them. The germline V gene has CDR1 SNHLY and CDR2 FYNNEI. The CDR3 runs 13 residues.

The rearrangement uses TRBV14 and TRBJ2-3, with a weak D call TRBD2 (5 bases). The CDR3 length is 13 residues. The V and J ends lost 0 bases and 12 bases respectively, with 13 bases between them. Germline loops: CDR1 SGHDN, CDR2 FVKESK. CDR3: CASSQDLAGSQYF. As DNA, the CDR3 is TGTGCCAGCAGCCAAGACCTAGCAGGAAGTCAGTATTTT.

This clone showed up just once. The chain couples TRBV30 to TRBJ1-4, with D maybe TRBD1 (5 bases). Germline V gene data show CDR1 as GTSNPN and CDR2 as SVGIG (reference sequence). V gave up 2 bases and J gave up 4 bases, with 11 bases separating them. The CDR3 loop spans 14 amino acids. The chain's CDR3 is CAWSRGGDNEKLFF. The CDR3 region has the DNA TGTGCCTGGAGTAGGGGAGGGGATAATGAAAAACTGTTTTTT.

This rearrangement joins TRBV11-3 to TRBJ2-7, with a weak D call TRBD2 (5 bases). Per germline, CDR1 SGHNT and CDR2 YENEEA. V was shortened by 1 base and J by 0 bases, with 13 bases between the two germline ends. There are 16 residues in the CDR3. CDR3: CASSLGGAEPSYEQYF. The CDR3 DNA is TGTGCCAGCAGCTTAGGGGGAGCGGAACCCTCCTACGAGCAGTACTTC.

The CDR3 nucleotides read TGTGCCAGCAGTTCATACTCCTATAATTCACCCCTCCACTTT. It codes for CASSSYSYNSPLHF. The gene calls are TRBV28 and TRBJ1-6; no clear D gene. The V and J ends lost 4 bases and 0 bases respectively, with 4 bases between them. Germline V gene data show CDR1 as MDHEN and CDR2 as SYDVKM. The CDR3 length is 14 residues.

The J gene is TRBJ2-5, the V gene TRBV2; TRBD2 is a possible D gene (6 bases). V was clipped by 6 bases and J by 4 bases, with 18 bases between them. Germline CDR1 SNHLY, CDR2 FYNNEI. The CDR3 runs 15 residues. In nucleotides, the CDR3 is TGTGCCAGCAGGAAGGGGTCGGGAGCGGGAGAGACCCAGTACTTC. It encodes CASRKGSGAGETQYF.

This clone was seen a few times. The chain joins TRBV11-2 to TRBJ1-1, with 7 positions matching TRBD1. CDR3 length: 14 amino acids. Germline V gene data show CDR1 as SGHAT and CDR2 as FQNNGV. V lost 5 bases to trimming and J lost 1 base; unmatched junction nucleotides: 4. CDR3 DNA: TGTGCCAGCAGCCGAAGACAGGGGAACACTGAAGCTTTCTTT. Translation gives CASSRRQGNTEAFF.

This clone was seen a handful of times. The chain couples TRBV20-1 to TRBJ1-5; D is unresolved. Trimming pared 6 bases from V and 8 bases from J, leaving 11 bases between. CDR1 is DFQATT and CDR2 is SNEGSKA in the germline V gene (reference sequence). The CDR3 runs 11 residues. Here the CDR3 DNA reads TGCAGTGCCCGCCGTGGGGAGCCCCAGCATTTT. Translated: CSARRGEPQHF.

J is TRBJ2-3 and V is TRBV7-9; D perhaps matches TRBD2 (5 bases). Germline CDR1 SEHNR, CDR2 FQNEAQ (reference sequence). The germline V and J ends were trimmed by 4 bases and 0 bases, with 11 bases remaining between them. The CDR3 spans 15 residues. CDR3 loop: CASSSREDSTDTQYF. As DNA, the CDR3 is TGTGCCAGCAGCTCCCGGGAAGATAGCACAGATACGCAGTATTTT.

V gene TRBV5-1 combines with J gene TRBJ1-1, with D possibly TRBD1 on 5 matching bases. This CDR3 region has 15 residues. Germline V gene sequence: CDR1 SGHRS, CDR2 YFSETQ. The V and J ends lost 2 bases and 10 bases respectively, with 21 bases between them. CDR3 protein: CASSLTGRSNGVAFF. The CDR3 DNA sequence: TGCGCCAGCAGCTTAACGGGGCGGTCGAACGGTGTAGCTTTCTTT. The full variable domain, with the rest looked up from reference TRBV5-1 and TRBJ1-1, is KAGVTQTPRYLIKTRGQQVTLSCSPISGHRSVSWYQQTPGQGLQFLFEYFSETQRNKGNFPGRFSGRQFSNSRSEMNVSTLELGDSALYLCASSLTGRSNGVAFFGQGTRLTVV.

This clone showed up just a few times. The chain couples TRBV7-9 to TRBJ2-1; no reliable D call. The germline V gene encodes CDR1 SEHNR and CDR2 FQNEAQ (reference sequence). Trimming took 6 bases from V and 0 from J, leaving 12 bases between them. This CDR3 comprises 15 residues. This CDR3 reads CASRAMGTSYNEQFF. Here the CDR3 DNA reads TGTGCCAGCAGGGCAATGGGAACCTCCTACAATGAGCAGTTCTTC.

The J gene is TRBJ2-1, the V gene TRBV11-2; 10 bases are shared with TRBD2. V trimming: 1 base; J trimming: 12 bases; junction bases outside the gene matches: 9. This CDR3 spans 15 amino acids. Germline V CDR1 and CDR2: SGHAT, FQNNGV. CDR3 sequence (DNA): TGTGCCAGCAGCTTAGGTGGTAGCGGGGGGCGTGCGCAGTTCTTC. Protein sequence: CASSLGGSGGRAQFF.

The rearrangement uses TRBV30 and TRBJ2-5; a possible D gene is TRBD2 (7 bases). The CDR3 is 14 amino acids. Germline V gene sequence: CDR1 GTSNPN, CDR2 SVGIG (reference sequence). Between the trimmed V and J ends, which lost 2 bases and 5 bases, there was a span of 15 bases. In nucleotides, the CDR3 is TGTGCCTGGAGTAGGGGGGGCGCAGGGGAGACCCAGTACTTC. Protein sequence: CAWSRGGAGETQYF.

The chain couples TRBV10-2 to TRBJ1-6; possible D gene TRBD1, 6 bases. From germline, CDR1 is WSHSY and CDR2 SAAADI. V lost 6 bases, J lost 3 bases, and 18 bases lay in between. The CDR3 length is 17 residues. The CDR3 loop reads CASSVRGGGIYNSPLHF. The CDR3 coding sequence is TGCGCCAGCAGCGTCAGGGGCGGGGGCATCTATAATTCACCCCTCCACTTT.

The chain carries TRBV4-2 and TRBJ1-2; D uncertain. This CDR3 is 15 amino acids long. Germline V gives CDR1 LGHNA, CDR2 YNFKEQ. Trimming stripped 0 bases from V and 2 bases from J, with 10 bases between. CDR3 protein: CASSQDLRPNYGYTF. CDR3 DNA sequence: TGTGCCAGCAGCCAAGATCTAAGGCCGAACTATGGCTACACCTTC.

The rearrangement uses TRBV27 and TRBJ2-6, with no clear D. Between the trimmed V and J ends, which lost 6 bases and 0 bases, there was a span of 9 bases. This CDR3 spans 15 amino acids. Germline CDR1 reads MNHEY; CDR2 reads SMNVEV (reference sequence). This CDR3 reads CASRTFSSGANVLTF. The CDR3 nucleotides read TGTGCCAGCAGGACTTTTAGCTCTGGGGCCAACGTCCTGACTTTC. Full variable domain (rest looked up from reference TRBV27 and TRBJ2-6): EAQVTQNPRYLITVTGKKLTVTCSQNMNHEYMSWYRQDPGLGLRQIYYSMNVEVTDKGDVPEGYKVSRKEKRNFPLILESPSPNQTSLYFCASRTFSSGANVLTFGAGSRLTVL.

The rearrangement uses TRBV10-1 and TRBJ2-2; TRBD1 matches at 8 bases. Per the germline V gene, CDR1 is WNHNN and CDR2 is SYGVQD (reference sequence). V shed 6 bases, J shed 7 bases, and the junction held 7 bases outside the gene matches. The CDR3 extends over 14 amino acids. CDR3 in DNA: TGCGCCAGCAGGAAAAGACAGGGGATCGGGGAGCTGTTTTTT. This translates into CASRKRQGIGELFF.

This clone has a handful of counts. The CDR3 coding sequence is TGTGCCAGCAGCGCCATTAATGAGGCATCCACAGATACGCAGTATTTT. As protein: CASSAINEASTDTQYF. J is TRBJ2-3 and V is TRBV9; D remains unclear. The CDR3 totals 16 residues. V lost 3 bases and J 2 bases, leaving 16 bases between the germline ends. Germline CDR1 SGDLS, CDR2 YYNGEE. The variable domain in full, completed from reference TRBV9 and TRBJ2-3, reads DSGVTQTPKHLITATGQRVTLRCSPRSGDLSVYWYQQSLDQGLQFLIQYYNGEERAKGNILERFSAQQFPDLHSELNLSSLELGDSALYFCASSAINEASTDTQYFGPGTRLTVL.

The table lists this clone with a count of one. This CDR3 reads CASSVATGKGNTIYF. As DNA, the CDR3 is TGTGCCAGCAGCGTTGCGACAGGGAAGGGAAACACCATATATTTT. The chain combines TRBV9 with TRBJ1-3; 7 positions agree with TRBD1. Germline CDR1 and CDR2: SGDLS and YYNGEE. V dropped 2 bases and J dropped 4; count of bases not matched to a gene: 6. This CDR3 region has 15 residues.

V and J are TRBV19 and TRBJ2-1, with D unresolved. The CDR3 sequence is 12 residues long. The V and J ends lost 3 bases and 4 bases respectively, with 4 bases between them. Germline-derived CDR1 and CDR2 are LNHDA and SQIVND (reference sequence). This CDR3 reads CASSIGYNEQFF. CDR3 nucleotides: TGTGCCAGTAGTATCGGGTACAATGAGCAGTTCTTC.

The rearrangement uses TRBV29-1 and TRBJ2-7, with 9 bases identical to TRBD1. The V gene's germline CDR1 is SQVTM and CDR2 ANQGSEA. V was clipped by 6 bases and J by 5 bases; unmatched bases: 11. The CDR3 length is 14 residues. CDR3 loop: CSVDTGTGSNEQYF. As DNA, the CDR3 is TGCAGCGTGGATACCGGGACAGGGTCTAACGAGCAGTACTTC.